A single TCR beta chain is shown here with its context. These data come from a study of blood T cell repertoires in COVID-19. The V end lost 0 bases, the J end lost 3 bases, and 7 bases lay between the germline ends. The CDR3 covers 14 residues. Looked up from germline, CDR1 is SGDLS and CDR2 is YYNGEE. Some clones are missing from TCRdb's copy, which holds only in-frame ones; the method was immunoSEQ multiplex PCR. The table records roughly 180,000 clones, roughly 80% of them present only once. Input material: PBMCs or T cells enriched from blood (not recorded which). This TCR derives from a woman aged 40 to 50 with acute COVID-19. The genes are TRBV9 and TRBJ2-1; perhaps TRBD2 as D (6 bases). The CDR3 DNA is TGTGCCAGCAGCGTAGAAGCGGGCTACAATGAGCAGTTCTTC. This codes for CASSVEAGYNEQFF.